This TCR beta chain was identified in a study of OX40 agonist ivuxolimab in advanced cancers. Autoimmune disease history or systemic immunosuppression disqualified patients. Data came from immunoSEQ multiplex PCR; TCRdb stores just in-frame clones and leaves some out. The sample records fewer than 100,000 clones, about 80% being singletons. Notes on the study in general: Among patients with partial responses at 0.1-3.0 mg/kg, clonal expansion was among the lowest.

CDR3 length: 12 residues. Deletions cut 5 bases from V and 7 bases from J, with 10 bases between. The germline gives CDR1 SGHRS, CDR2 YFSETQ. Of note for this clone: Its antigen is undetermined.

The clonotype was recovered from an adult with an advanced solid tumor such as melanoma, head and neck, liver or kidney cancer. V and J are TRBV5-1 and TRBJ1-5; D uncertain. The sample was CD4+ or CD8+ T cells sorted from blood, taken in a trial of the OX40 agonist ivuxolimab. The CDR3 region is CASSTPCQPQHF. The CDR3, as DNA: TGCGCCAGCAGTACTCCTTGCCAGCCCCAGCATTTT.